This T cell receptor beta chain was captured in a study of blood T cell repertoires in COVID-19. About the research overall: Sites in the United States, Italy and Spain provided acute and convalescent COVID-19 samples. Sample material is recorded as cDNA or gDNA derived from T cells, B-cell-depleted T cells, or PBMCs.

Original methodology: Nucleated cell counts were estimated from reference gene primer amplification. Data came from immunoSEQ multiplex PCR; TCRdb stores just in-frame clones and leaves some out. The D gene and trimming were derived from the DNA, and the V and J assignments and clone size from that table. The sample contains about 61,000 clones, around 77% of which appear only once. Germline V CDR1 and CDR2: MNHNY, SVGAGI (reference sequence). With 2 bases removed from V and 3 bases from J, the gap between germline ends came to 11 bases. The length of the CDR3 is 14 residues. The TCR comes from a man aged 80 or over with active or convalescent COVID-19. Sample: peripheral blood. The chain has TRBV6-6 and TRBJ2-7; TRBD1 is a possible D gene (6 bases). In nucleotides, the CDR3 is TGTGCCAGCAGTTACCGGGACACCAGCTACGAGCAGTACTTC. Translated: CASSYRDTSYEQYF.